The 25 T cell receptor beta chains below come from one sample, sequenced in a study of identical twins. Using its own MiXCR run on the 5' RACE reads, TCRdb lists one record per CDR3 protein. Of about 720,000 distinct CDR3 sequences in the sample, over 15% were seen once. These data were likewise used in another study, on T cells expressing NK-cell markers.

The source material was PBMCs. These receptors all come from a woman aged 18-30 years in good health.

The chain has TRBV12-3 or TRBV12-4 and TRBJ1-1; D uncertain. With 5 bases removed from V and 0 bases from J, the gap between germline ends came to 10 bases. CDR3 length equals 14 residues. For the CDR3, the DNA is TGTGCCAGCAGTAAACAGAGACTGAACACTGAAGCTTTCTTT. Residues: CASSKQRLNTEAFF.

The chain links TRBV12-3 or TRBV12-4 to TRBJ2-7; tentative D call: TRBD1 (6 bases). This CDR3 contains 13 residues. V was cut by 3 bases and J by 5 bases, with 11 bases left in between. CDR3 amino acids: CASSFRQGHEQYF. Here the CDR3 DNA reads TGTGCCAGCAGTTTTCGGCAGGGGCACGAGCAGTACTTC.

This clonotype occurred a few times. The J gene is TRBJ1-3, the V gene TRBV6-1; no definite D call. CDR1 and CDR2 from the germline V gene are MNHNS and SASEGT. Trimming stripped 5 bases from V and 1 base from J, with 9 bases between. This CDR3 has 14 residues. CDR3: CASSTMLSGNTIYF. CDR3 coding DNA: TGTGCCAGCAGTACAATGCTTTCTGGAAACACCATATATTTT.

The J gene is TRBJ2-1, the V gene TRBV20-1, with 12 bases identical to TRBD2. The CDR3 has 15 amino acids. V dropped 4 bases and J dropped 9; count of bases not matched to a gene: 10. Germline V gene data show CDR1 as DFQATT and CDR2 as SNEGSKA (reference sequence). This CDR3 is CSATSGTSGRGEQFF. CDR3 sequence (DNA): TGCAGTGCTACCTCCGGGACTAGCGGGCGAGGTGAGCAGTTCTTC.

The chain links TRBV12-3 or TRBV12-4 to TRBJ2-1, with TRBD2 identical over 10 bases. The CDR3 length is 14 residues. With 6 bases clipped from V and 7 bases from J, the junction kept 6 bases outside the gene matches. The CDR3 sequence: CASSSRAGGNEQFF. The DNA of the CDR3 is TGTGCCAGCAGCTCCCGAGCGGGAGGGAATGAGCAGTTCTTC.

In this sample, this clonotype turned up a few times. The chain employs TRBV20-1 and TRBJ2-1; 13 nucleotides agree with TRBD2. The CDR3 has 14 residues. J lost 6 bases, V lost 5 bases, and 4 bases had no gene match. CDR1 is DFQATT, CDR2 SNEGSKA, per germline (reference sequence). The CDR3 DNA sequence: TGCAGTGCTGCCCGGACTAGCGGGGGCAATGAGCAGTTCTTC. This translates into CSAARTSGGNEQFF.

The table lists this clonotype with a few counts. The chain employs TRBV20-1 and TRBJ2-7; 7 bases are a match to TRBD2. The germline V gene encodes CDR1 DFQATT and CDR2 SNEGSKA (reference sequence). The CDR3 extends over 14 amino acids. After removal of 3 bases from V and 2 bases from J, the junction contained 7 bases not matched to a gene. The CDR3 sequence is CSASVGEGTYEQYF. The CDR3, as DNA: TGCAGTGCTAGTGTGGGGGAGGGAACCTACGAGCAGTACTTC.

The chain carries TRBV4-3 and TRBJ2-1; a possible D gene is TRBD1 (5 bases). Per the germline V gene, CDR1 is LGHNA and CDR2 is YSLEER. Deletions cut 1 base from V and 0 bases from J, with 10 bases between. This CDR3 has 16 residues. CDR3 loop: CASSQGTTYSYNEQFF. DNA of the CDR3: TGCGCCAGCAGCCAAGGGACAACGTACTCCTACAATGAGCAGTTCTTC.

The chain joins TRBV12-3 or TRBV12-4 to TRBJ1-2; the D gene is possibly TRBD1 (5 bases). CDR3 size: 13 residues. Trimming left V 5 bases short and J 5 bases short, with 12 bases between. The CDR3 reads CASSQGVLYGYTF. The CDR3 DNA sequence: TGTGCCAGCAGTCAGGGAGTACTTTATGGCTACACCTTC.

The V gene is TRBV5-1, the J gene TRBJ1-2; D may be TRBD1 (5 bases). The CDR3 contains 13 residues. The germline CDR1 and CDR2 sequences are SGHRS and YFSETQ. The V and J ends lost 5 bases and 0 bases respectively, with 8 bases between them. CDR3 sequence (DNA): TGCGCCAGCAGACAGGCTCCTAACTATGGCTACACCTTC. Encoded protein: CASRQAPNYGYTF.

This clonotype has more than one count but fewer than ten. This sequence joins TRBV12-3 or TRBV12-4 and TRBJ2-1; D is unclear. CDR3 size: 12 residues. The V and J ends lost 5 bases and 9 bases respectively, with 11 bases between them. CDR3 sequence: CASSGLGSEQFF. Written as DNA, the CDR3 is TGTGCCAGCAGTGGGTTGGGTAGTGAGCAGTTCTTC.

J is TRBJ2-3 and V is TRBV18, with D uncertain. The V gene lost 8 bases and the J gene lost 0 bases, with 12 bases spanning the gap. This CDR3 spans 14 amino acids. Per the germline V gene, CDR1 is KGHSH and CDR2 is LQKENI. Here the CDR3 DNA reads TGTGCCAGCAGTTTACGGGCTAGCACAGATACGCAGTATTTT. It specifies CASSLRASTDTQYF.

The chain couples TRBV7-2 to TRBJ2-2; TRBD2 matches 7 bases. The ends lost 6 bases at V and 4 bases at J; junction bases unmatched: 8. There are 15 residues in the CDR3. The germline V gene has CDR1 SGHTA and CDR2 FQGNSA. CDR3 nucleotide sequence: TGTGCCAGCAGGGGGGGAGCGGGGATCACCGGGGAGCTGTTTTTT. It yields the protein CASRGGAGITGELFF. The whole variable domain, remainder taken from reference TRBV7-2 and TRBJ2-2, is GAGVSQSPSNKVTEKGKDVELRCDPISGHTALYWYRQSLGQGLEFLIYFQGNSAPDKSGLPSDRFSAERTGGSVSTLTIQRTQQEDSAVYLCASRGGAGITGELFFGEGSRLTVL.

This clonotype has more than one count but fewer than ten. This chain joins TRBV7-9 and TRBJ2-1; 9 nucleotides match TRBD2. Germline V gene lookup returns CDR1 SEHNR and CDR2 FQNEAQ (reference sequence). V dropped 2 bases and J dropped 7; count of bases not matched to a gene: 6. The CDR3 has 15 amino acids. The CDR3 DNA reads as TGTGCCAGCAGCTTAACGACTAGCGGCATGAATGAGCAGTTCTTC. Protein sequence: CASSLTTSGMNEQFF.

This clonotype occurred many times. The chain has TRBV12-3 or TRBV12-4 and TRBJ2-2; D ambiguous. CDR3 size: 13 residues. The V end was cut by 3 bases, the J end by 6 bases, with 8 bases between. CDR3 amino acids: CASSFSAAGELFF. The CDR3 DNA reads as TGTGCCAGCAGTTTCTCGGCTGCCGGGGAGCTGTTTTTT.

The rearrangement joins TRBV7-9 to TRBJ2-5; D is uncertain. The germline gives CDR1 SEHNR, CDR2 FQNEAQ (reference sequence). This CDR3 contains 13 residues. V was trimmed by 1 base and J by 3 bases, leaving 6 bases between them. In DNA form, the CDR3 reads TGTGCCAGCAGCTTAGTGAACGAAGAGACCCAGTACTTC. Protein product: CASSLVNEETQYF.

There are many counts of this clonotype. DNA for the CDR3: TGTGCCAGCAGTTCCCGGGACAGGGCGGAGCAGTACTTC. It encodes CASSSRDRAEQYF. V gene TRBV12-3 or TRBV12-4 combines with J gene TRBJ2-7; 9 bases line up with TRBD1. J gave up 7 bases and V 4 bases, and 5 bases lay outside the gene matches. The CDR3 has 13 amino acids.

The chain joins TRBV5-1 to TRBJ2-1, with 11 nucleotides matching TRBD2. The CDR3 loop spans 18 amino acids. V dropped 4 bases and J dropped 0; count of bases not matched to a gene: 9. Germline CDR1 and CDR2: SGHRS and YFSETQ. For the CDR3, the DNA is TGCGCCAGCAGCCCAATAGCGGGGGGGAGGAGCTCCTACAATGAGCAGTTCTTC. Its translation: CASSPIAGGRSSYNEQFF.

The genes are TRBV20-1 and TRBJ1-1, with D possibly TRBD1 on 5 matching bases. The germline V and J ends were trimmed by 0 bases and 6 bases, with 8 bases remaining between them. The germline gives CDR1 DFQATT, CDR2 SNEGSKA (reference sequence). CDR3 length: 12 residues. CDR3 region: CSAREVGAEAFF. The CDR3 bases are TGCAGTGCTAGAGAGGTAGGGGCTGAAGCTTTCTTT.

The V and J genes are TRBV30 and TRBJ2-6; no firm D call. The CDR3 is made up of 14 amino acids. Germline loops: CDR1 GTSNPN, CDR2 SVGIG (reference sequence). V was pared by 1 base and J by 0 bases, with 4 bases between. The CDR3 sequence is CAWSGNSGANVLTF. CDR3 nucleotide sequence: TGTGCCTGGAGTGGAAACTCTGGGGCCAACGTCCTGACTTTC.

The gene calls are TRBV5-1 and TRBJ1-1; no reliable D call. The CDR3 covers 12 residues. V was pared by 6 bases and J by 0 bases, with 6 bases between. Germline loops: CDR1 SGHRS, CDR2 YFSETQ. The CDR3 DNA sequence: TGCGCCAGCAAGCAAATGAACACTGAAGCTTTCTTT. Protein: CASKQMNTEAFF.

This clonotype was found many times. The chain links TRBV7-9 to TRBJ1-1; D is uncertain. Germline values: CDR1 SEHNR, CDR2 FQNEAQ (reference sequence). This CDR3 contains 15 residues. V gave up 6 bases and J gave up 1 base, with 15 bases separating them. CDR3: CASSSLGRKNTEAFF. CDR3 in DNA: TGTGCCAGCAGTTCTCTCGGACGGAAGAACACTGAAGCTTTCTTT.

This clonotype showed up many times. The CDR3 DNA follows: TGCAGTGCTAGAGGCTTGAGGGGCTACTATGGCTACACCTTC. Translating gives CSARGLRGYYGYTF. This sequence joins TRBV20-1 and TRBJ1-2; tentative D call: TRBD1 (5 bases). Trimming removed 1 base at V and 3 bases at J, with 12 bases between. The CDR3 loop spans 14 amino acids. Germline V gene lookup returns CDR1 DFQATT and CDR2 SNEGSKA (reference sequence).

In this sample, this clonotype turned up a few times. Here the CDR3 reads CASSLRQGGYTF. Written as DNA, the CDR3 is TGTGCCAGCAGCTTGCGACAGGGGGGCTACACCTTC. V gene TRBV5-5 combines with J gene TRBJ1-2, with 8 positions matching TRBD1. This CDR3 comprises 12 residues. Germline CDR1 reads SGHKS; CDR2 reads YYEKEE (reference sequence). V dropped 1 base and J dropped 8; count of bases not matched to a gene: 1.

V gene TRBV12-3 or TRBV12-4 combines with J gene TRBJ2-3, with 11 bases that match TRBD2. With V trimmed by 6 bases and J by 4 bases, 18 bases remained unmatched. The CDR3 covers 19 residues. Written as DNA, the CDR3 is TGTGCCAGCAGCCCTGGCAGTGCTAGCGGGAGGTTCCCCGCAGATACGCAGTATTTT. It translates to CASSPGSASGRFPADTQYF.